This T cell receptor (beta chain) is drawn from a study of response to subunit inactivated influenza vaccine. Each CDR3 protein gets one entry after TCRdb re-called the RT-PCR reads with MiXCR. Seen here are a few hundred thousand distinct CDR3 sequences, 12% to 15% observed once, and the top ten hold approximately 12%. There are many counts of this clonotype. J gave up 4 bases and V 1 base, and 6 bases lay outside the gene matches. Per the germline V gene, CDR1 is SGHTA and CDR2 is FQGNSA. This CDR3 comprises 15 residues. This sequence joins TRBV7-2 and TRBJ1-1, with 7 bases that match TRBD1. The starting material was PBMCs from blood, obtained 11 to 12 days after vaccination. The receptor was isolated from a man aged 50 to 60 who received an inactivated influenza vaccine. The CDR3 reads CASSLGDSLGTEAFF. CDR3 DNA sequence: TGTGCCAGCAGCTTAGGGGACAGCCTTGGCACTGAAGCTTTCTTT.